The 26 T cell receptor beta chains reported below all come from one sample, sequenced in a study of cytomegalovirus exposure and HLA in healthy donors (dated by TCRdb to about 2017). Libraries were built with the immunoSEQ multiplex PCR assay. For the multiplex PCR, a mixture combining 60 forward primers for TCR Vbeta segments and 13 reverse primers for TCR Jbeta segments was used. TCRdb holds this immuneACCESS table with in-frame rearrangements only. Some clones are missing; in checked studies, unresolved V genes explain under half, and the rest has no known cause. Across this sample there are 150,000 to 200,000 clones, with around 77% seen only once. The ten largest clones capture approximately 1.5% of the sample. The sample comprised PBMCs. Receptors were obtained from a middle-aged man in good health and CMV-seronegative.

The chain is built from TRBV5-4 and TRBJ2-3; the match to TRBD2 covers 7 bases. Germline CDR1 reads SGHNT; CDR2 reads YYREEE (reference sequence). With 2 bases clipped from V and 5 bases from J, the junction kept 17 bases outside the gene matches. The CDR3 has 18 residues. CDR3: CASSLNGGRERGRDTQYF. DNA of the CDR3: TGTGCCAGCAGCTTAAACGGAGGGCGGGAGCGGGGACGAGATACGCAGTATTTT.

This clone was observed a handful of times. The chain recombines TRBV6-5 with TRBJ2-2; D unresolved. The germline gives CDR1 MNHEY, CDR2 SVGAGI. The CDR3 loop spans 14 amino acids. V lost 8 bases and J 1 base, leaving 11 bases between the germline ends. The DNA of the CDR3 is TGTGCCAGCGCTAGGAGCAGGAACACCGGGGAGCTGTTTTTT. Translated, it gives CASARSRNTGELFF.

Here the CDR3 reads CASSLSGDLGEKLFF. The DNA for the CDR3 is TGTGCCAGCAGTTTATCGGGGGACTTGGGTGAAAAACTGTTTTTT. V is TRBV28 and J is TRBJ1-4, with a possible D match to TRBD1 (5 bases). Trimming took 1 base from V and 7 from J, leaving 13 bases between them. This CDR3 has 15 amino acids. Germline V gene lookup returns CDR1 MDHEN and CDR2 SYDVKM. The full variable domain, its missing parts supplied by reference TRBV28 and TRBJ1-4, is DVKVTQSSRYLVKRTGEKVFLECVQDMDHENMFWYRQDPGLGLRLIYFSYDVKMKEKGDIPEGYSVSREKKERFSLILESASTNQTSMYLCASSLSGDLGEKLFFGSGTQLSVL.

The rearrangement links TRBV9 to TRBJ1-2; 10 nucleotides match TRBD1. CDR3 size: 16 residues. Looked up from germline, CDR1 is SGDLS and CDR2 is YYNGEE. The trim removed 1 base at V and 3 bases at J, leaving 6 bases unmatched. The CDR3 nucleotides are TGTGCCAGCAGCGTATCCCGGGACAGGGGACACTATGGCTACACCTTC. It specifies CASSVSRDRGHYGYTF.

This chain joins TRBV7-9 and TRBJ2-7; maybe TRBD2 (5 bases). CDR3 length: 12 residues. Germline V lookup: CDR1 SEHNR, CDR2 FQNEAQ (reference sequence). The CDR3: CSSSLVEDALYV. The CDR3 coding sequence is TGTTCCAGCAGCTTAGTGGAGGACGCGTTGTACGTC.

CDR3 DNA: TGTGCCAGCAGTGTACTAGACAGGGTTGGCGAGCAGTACTTC. Its protein product is CASSVLDRVGEQYF. The chain has TRBV6-1 and TRBJ2-7; 7 bases match TRBD1. CDR1 is MNHNS, CDR2 SASEGT, per germline. This CDR3 contains 14 residues. V shed 4 bases, J shed 6 bases, and the junction held 9 bases outside the gene matches.

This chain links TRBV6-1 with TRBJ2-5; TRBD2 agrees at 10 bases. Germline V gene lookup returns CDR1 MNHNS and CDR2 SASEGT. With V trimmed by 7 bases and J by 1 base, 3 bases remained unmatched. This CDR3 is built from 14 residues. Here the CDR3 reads CASKLAGIQETQYF. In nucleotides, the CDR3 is TGTGCCAGCAAACTAGCGGGAATCCAAGAGACCCAGTACTTC.

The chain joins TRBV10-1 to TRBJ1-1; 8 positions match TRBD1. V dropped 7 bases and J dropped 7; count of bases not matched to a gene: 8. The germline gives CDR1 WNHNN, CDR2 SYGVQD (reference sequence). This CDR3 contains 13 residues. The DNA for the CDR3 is TGCGCCAGCACATCCGGACAGGGCGGTGAAGCTTTCTTT. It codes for CASTSGQGGEAFF.

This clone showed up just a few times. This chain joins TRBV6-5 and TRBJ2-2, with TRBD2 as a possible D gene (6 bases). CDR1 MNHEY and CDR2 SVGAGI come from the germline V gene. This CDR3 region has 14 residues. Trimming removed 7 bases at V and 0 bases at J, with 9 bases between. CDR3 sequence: CASTEGANTGELFF. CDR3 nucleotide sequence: TGTGCCAGCACGGAGGGAGCGAACACCGGGGAGCTGTTTTTT.

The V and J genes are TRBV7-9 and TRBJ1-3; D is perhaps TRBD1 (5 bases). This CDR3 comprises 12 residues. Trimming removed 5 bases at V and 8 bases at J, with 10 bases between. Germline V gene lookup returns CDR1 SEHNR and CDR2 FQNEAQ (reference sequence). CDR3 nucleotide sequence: TGTGCCAGCAGCGATTCGGGGGACACCATATATTTT. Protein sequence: CASSDSGDTIYF. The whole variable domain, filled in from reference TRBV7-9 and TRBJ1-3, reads DTGVSQNPRHKITKRGQNVTFRCDPISEHNRLYWYRQTLGQGPEFLTYFQNEAQLEKSRLLSDRFSAERPKGSFSTLEIQRTEQGDSAMYLCASSDSGDTIYFGEGSWLTVV.

The CDR3 spells CAISEISGRASSYNEQFF. The CDR3, as DNA: TGTGCCATCAGTGAGATTAGCGGGAGGGCCTCATCCTACAATGAGCAGTTCTTC. This chain links TRBV10-3 with TRBJ2-1; TRBD2 matches 11 bases. Germline values: CDR1 ENHRY, CDR2 SYGVKD. CDR3 length: 18 amino acids. Trimming cost V 2 bases and J 1 base; bases outside gene matches: 7.

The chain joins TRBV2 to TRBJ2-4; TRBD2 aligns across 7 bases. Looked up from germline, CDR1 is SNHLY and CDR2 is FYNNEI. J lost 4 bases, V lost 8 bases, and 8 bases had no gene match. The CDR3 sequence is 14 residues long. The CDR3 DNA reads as TGTGCCAGCGCTCCAAGGGAGGGTAAAAACATTCAGTACTTC. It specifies CASAPREGKNIQYF. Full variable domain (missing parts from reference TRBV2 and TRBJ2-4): EPEVTQTPSHQVTQMGQEVILRCVPISNHLYFYWYRQILGQKVEFLVSFYNNEISEKSEIFDDQFSVERPDGSNFTLKIRSTKLEDSAMYFCASAPREGKNIQYFGAGTRLSVL.

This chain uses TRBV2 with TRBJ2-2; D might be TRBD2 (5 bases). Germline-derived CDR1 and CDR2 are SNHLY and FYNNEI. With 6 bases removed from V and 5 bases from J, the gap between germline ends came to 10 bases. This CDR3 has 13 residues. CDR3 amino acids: CASRGLATGELFF. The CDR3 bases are TGTGCCAGCAGAGGACTCGCTACCGGGGAGCTGTTTTTT. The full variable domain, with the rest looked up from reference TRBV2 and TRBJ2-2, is EPEVTQTPSHQVTQMGQEVILRCVPISNHLYFYWYRQILGQKVEFLVSFYNNEISEKSEIFDDQFSVERPDGSNFTLKIRSTKLEDSAMYFCASRGLATGELFFGEGSRLTVL.

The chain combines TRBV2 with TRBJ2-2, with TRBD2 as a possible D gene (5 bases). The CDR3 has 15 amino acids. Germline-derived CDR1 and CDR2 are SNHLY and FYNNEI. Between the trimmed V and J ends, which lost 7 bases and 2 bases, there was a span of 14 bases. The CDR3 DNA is TGTGCCAGCAAGCTCAGCGGCCATAACACCGGGGAGCTGTTTTTT. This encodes CASKLSGHNTGELFF.

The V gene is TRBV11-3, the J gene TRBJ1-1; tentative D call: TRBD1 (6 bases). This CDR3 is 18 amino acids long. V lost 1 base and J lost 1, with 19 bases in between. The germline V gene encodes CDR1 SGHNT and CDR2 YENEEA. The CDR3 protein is CASSLGAPGVGSNTEAFF. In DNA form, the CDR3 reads TGTGCCAGCAGCTTAGGCGCCCCAGGGGTGGGGTCGAACACTGAAGCTTTCTTT.

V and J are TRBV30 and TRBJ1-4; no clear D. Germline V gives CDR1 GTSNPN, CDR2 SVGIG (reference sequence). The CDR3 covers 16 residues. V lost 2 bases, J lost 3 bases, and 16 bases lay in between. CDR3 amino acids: CAWSSEVFAANEKLFF. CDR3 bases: TGTGCCTGGAGTTCGGAGGTTTTCGCGGCTAATGAAAAACTGTTTTTT.

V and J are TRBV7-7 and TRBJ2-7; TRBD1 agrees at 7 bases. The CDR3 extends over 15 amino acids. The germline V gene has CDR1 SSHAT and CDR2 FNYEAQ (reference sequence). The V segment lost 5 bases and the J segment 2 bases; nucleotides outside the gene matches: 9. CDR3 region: CASSPGRDRPYEQYF. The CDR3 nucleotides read TGTGCCAGCAGCCCGGGTCGGGACAGACCCTACGAGCAGTACTTC. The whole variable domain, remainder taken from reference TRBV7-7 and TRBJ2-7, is GAGVSQSPRYKVTKRGQDVTLRCDPISSHATLYWYQQALGQGPEFLTYFNYEAQPDKSGLPSDRFSAERPEGSISTLTIQRTEQRDSAMYRCASSPGRDRPYEQYFGPGTRLTVT.

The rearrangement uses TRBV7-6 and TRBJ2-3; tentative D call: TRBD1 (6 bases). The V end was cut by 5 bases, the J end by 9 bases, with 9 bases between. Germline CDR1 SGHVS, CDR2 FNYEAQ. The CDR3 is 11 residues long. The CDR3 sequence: CASSQGQTQYF. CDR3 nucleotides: TGTGCCAGCAGCCAGGGGCAAACGCAGTATTTT.

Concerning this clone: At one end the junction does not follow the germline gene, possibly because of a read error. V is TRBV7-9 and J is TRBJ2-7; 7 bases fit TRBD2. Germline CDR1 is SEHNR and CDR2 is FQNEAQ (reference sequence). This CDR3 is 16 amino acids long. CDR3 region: CSSSGTGGSYSYEQYF. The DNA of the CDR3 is TGTTCCAGCAGCGGAACGGGCGGGAGCTACTCCTACGAGCAGTACTTC.

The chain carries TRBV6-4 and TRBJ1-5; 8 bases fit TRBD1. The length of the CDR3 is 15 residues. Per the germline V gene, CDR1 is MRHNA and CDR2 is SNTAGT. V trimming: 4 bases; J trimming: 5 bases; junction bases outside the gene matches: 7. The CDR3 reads CASSAVGQGHQPQHF. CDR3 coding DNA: TGTGCCAGCAGTGCCGTCGGACAGGGTCATCAGCCCCAGCATTTT.

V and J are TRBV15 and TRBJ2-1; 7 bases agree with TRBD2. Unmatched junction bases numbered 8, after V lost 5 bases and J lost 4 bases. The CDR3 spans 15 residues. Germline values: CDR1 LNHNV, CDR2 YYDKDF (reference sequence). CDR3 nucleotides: TGTGCCACCAGCGGGGACCCGGGGGGTTACAATGAGCAGTTCTTC. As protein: CATSGDPGGYNEQFF. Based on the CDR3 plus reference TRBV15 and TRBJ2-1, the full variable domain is DAMVIQNPRYQVTQFGKPVTLSCSQTLNHNVMYWYQQKSSQAPKLLFHYYDKDFNNEADTPDNFQSRRPNTSFCFLDIRSPGLGDTAMYLCATSGDPGGYNEQFFGPGTRLTVL.

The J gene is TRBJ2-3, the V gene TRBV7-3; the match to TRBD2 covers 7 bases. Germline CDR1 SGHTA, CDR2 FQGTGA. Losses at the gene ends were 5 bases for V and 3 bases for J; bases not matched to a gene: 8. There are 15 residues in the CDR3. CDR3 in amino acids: CASSEYGRLTDTQYF. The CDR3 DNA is TGTGCCAGCAGCGAATACGGGAGGTTGACAGATACGCAGTATTTT.

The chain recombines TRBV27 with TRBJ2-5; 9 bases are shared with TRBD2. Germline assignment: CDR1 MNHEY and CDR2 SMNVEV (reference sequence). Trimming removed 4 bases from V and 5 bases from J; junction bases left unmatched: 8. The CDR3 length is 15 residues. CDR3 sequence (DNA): TGTGCCAGCAGTTCCGGGACTAGCAGGTGGGAGACCCAGTACTTC. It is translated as CASSSGTSRWETQYF.

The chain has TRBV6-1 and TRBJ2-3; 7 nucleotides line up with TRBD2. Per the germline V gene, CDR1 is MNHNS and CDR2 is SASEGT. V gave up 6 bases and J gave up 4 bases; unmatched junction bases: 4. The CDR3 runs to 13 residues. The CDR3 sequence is CASRASGPDTQYF. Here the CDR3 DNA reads TGTGCCAGCAGGGCTAGCGGCCCAGATACGCAGTATTTT.

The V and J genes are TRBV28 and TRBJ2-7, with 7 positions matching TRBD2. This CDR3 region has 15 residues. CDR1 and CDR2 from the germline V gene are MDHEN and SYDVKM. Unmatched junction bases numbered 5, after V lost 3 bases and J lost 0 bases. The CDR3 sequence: CASSLEAGLSYEQYF. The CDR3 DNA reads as TGTGCCAGCAGTTTGGAAGCGGGACTCTCCTACGAGCAGTACTTC.

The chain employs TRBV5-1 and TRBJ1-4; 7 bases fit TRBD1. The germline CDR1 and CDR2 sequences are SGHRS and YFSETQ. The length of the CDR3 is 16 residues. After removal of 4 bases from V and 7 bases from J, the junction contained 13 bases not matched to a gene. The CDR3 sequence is CASSIATGAVGEKLFF. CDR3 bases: TGCGCCAGCAGCATTGCTACAGGGGCGGTGGGTGAAAAACTGTTTTTT.